This T cell receptor beta chain was retrieved from a study of blood T cell repertoires in COVID-19. Study in general: Whether acute or convalescent, the COVID-19 samples came from the United States, Italy and Spain. PBMCs, B-cell-depleted T cells, or T cells were the source of the cDNA or gDNA that made up the material.

In the original analysis: Reference gene primer amplification in the assay estimated nucleated cell counts. TCRdb keeps only in-frame clones here, not all; method: immunoSEQ multiplex PCR. The DNA was the basis for D and trimming; V, J and clone size are from that table. The top ten hold 10% to 15% of the sample, which has 150,000 to 200,000 clones, about 80% seen once. The CDR3 extends over 11 amino acids. Between the trimmed V and J ends, which lost 4 bases and 12 bases, there was a span of 12 bases. Germline CDR1 is SGHDT and CDR2 is YYEEEE. The specimen sequenced was peripheral blood. This chain links TRBV5-6 with TRBJ2-3; possible D gene TRBD1, 7 bases. This clonotype was sampled from a man between 65 and 85 years old who had recovered from COVID-19. This chain's CDR3 is CASSGGTAQYF. The DNA of the CDR3 is TGTGCCAGCAGCGGGGGGACAGCCCAGTATTTT.